This TCR beta chain was captured by sequencing in a study of cytomegalovirus exposure and HLA in healthy donors. The PCR employed 60 Vbeta primers together with 13 Jbeta primers. Measured with immunoSEQ multiplex PCR; TCRdb has only the in-frame clones, and not every one. Among about 94,000 clones listed, 79% were seen once. CDR3 length equals 15 residues. With V trimmed by 5 bases and J by 7 bases, 5 bases remained unmatched. Germline V gene data show CDR1 as LNHDA and CDR2 as SQIVND (reference sequence). The genes are TRBV19 and TRBJ2-1; TRBD2 matches 13 bases. This TCR was recovered from a woman aged 40 to 50 in good health and CMV-seronegative. The specimen sequenced was PBMCs. CDR3 loop: CASSWTSGGGNEQFF. CDR3 nucleotides: TGTGCCAGTAGTTGGACTAGCGGGGGAGGGAATGAGCAGTTCTTC.